The entry that follows covers one T cell receptor beta chain sequence. This clonotype was seen a few times. No cognate antigen has been identified for it. The input lacks base qualities; no much larger clone sits a single base away. The TCR beta CDR3 regions were amplified from the RNA transcripts. The TCR CDR3 was subjected to a first round of RT-PCR using the HTBI primer set and the Qiagen OneStep RT-PCR kit. Libraries were constructed in a second round of multiplex PCR, after which size selection and purification were performed. The libraries were sequenced on an Illumina HiSeq2000 using paired-end 100 bp reads. The authors processed their data as follows. SOAPnuke was used to process the raw data, removing reads that contained adapters or uncalled bases, had a mean Phred below 15, or lacked an exact match to the constant primer or identifier. High-quality paired reads were merged with COPE v1.2.5, and unique nucleotide sequences were defined as clonotypes. MiTCR v1.1 was used to align clonotypes to the IMGT TRBV, TRBD and TRBJ reference segments. Only V-J combinations with frequency above 0.0001, covering 99% to 99.2% of repertoires, were analysed. A TCS score was defined as the ratio between F50 (clonal expansion) and ExV (chaos), using BLOSUM62-based TCRdist between CDR3 peptides within each V-J. Welch's t-statistics and random forest reduced roughly 530 V-J features to 10 to 15, which were used in a naive Bayes classifier (R e1071). The public sequencing data were trimmed at Q25 with fastp and processed into clonotypes with MiXCR by TCRdb, which kept only in-frame beta chains. Entries are consolidated by CDR3 protein sequence, retaining the most common genes and DNA. TCRdb's processing, not the authors' own work, is the source of the V and J calls. The sample table shows hundreds of thousands of distinct CDR3 sequences, and about a sixth are seen once. In total, the top ten clones hold 18% of the sample.

A patient counted as having stable Graves' hyperthyroidism if no progression to ophthalmopathy occurred over 18 months of follow-up. Hyperthyroidism patients were newly diagnosed, had a disease duration of under 2 months, and were aged 18 to 65 years. The study excluded patients with uncontrolled infections, other autoimmune diseases, pregnancy or lactation. Clinical symptoms, serum thyroxine and TRAb, thyroid ultrasound, and orbital computed tomography formed the basis for the diagnoses. Ficoll-Paque density gradient centrifugation was used to isolate PBMCs from 8 to 10 ml of fresh peripheral blood. Total RNA was extracted with Trizol reagent, and quality was checked on an Agilent 2100 Bioanalyzer. The sample belongs to a study of T cells in Graves' hyperthyroidism and ophthalmopathy (dated by TCRdb to about 2019). Regarding the complete study: Peripheral blood was sampled at the time of initial diagnosis, prior to any treatment. To identify TCR V-J signatures that set the groups apart, the researchers used a discovery cohort of about a hundred patients, made up of 43 with Graves' ophthalmopathy and about 60 with stable Graves' hyperthyroidism. An independent validation cohort of fewer than 20 hyperthyroidism patients and 17 patients who later progressed to ophthalmopathy tested prospective prediction of ophthalmopathy. The roughly 100 discovery patients were divided at random into training and test sets in a 7:3 ratio. In addition, the study compared T-cell repertoires in thyroid tissue and in blood from over 5 Graves' hyperthyroidism patients. After blood sampling, hyperthyroidism patients were treated with methimazole at a starting dose of 30 mg daily, and ophthalmopathy patients were treated with high-dose intravenous methylprednisolone. The paper describes TCR Vbeta CDR3 sequencing of some 130 peripheral blood samples, made up of under 50 ophthalmopathy patients, 70 to 75 hyperthyroidism patients and 17 progressor patients.

The paper as a whole reports these results and caveats: Most expanded thyroid clonotypes (frequency above 0.001) were also found in blood, which suggests that blood repertoires may mirror thyroid immune responses. During validation, the model predicted progression to ophthalmopathy a median of about 6.3 months ahead of onset, with around 71% sensitivity and more than 72% specificity. Ophthalmopathy was separated from stable hyperthyroidism by a 13 V-J signature model, with over 85% sensitivity and about 81% specificity obtained in cross-validation and 80%/75% obtained in testing. Sample size was not statistically predetermined, and investigators were not blinded to group allocation.

CDR1 and CDR2 (SGHAT, FQNNGV) derive from the germline V gene. The CDR3 has 15 amino acids, counting the end cysteine and phenylalanine. The retained sequence is limited to the CDR3, 45 bases, with the frame set at the first base. At the junction V is shortened by 4 bases and J by 6 bases, with 16 bases in between. Rearrangement joined TRBV11-2 to TRBJ2-1; TRBD2 might be the D gene, on 6 matching bases. The sample taken for sequencing was blood. The clonotype was recovered from a woman aged 18-29 years with Graves' hyperthyroidism. At the DNA level, the sequence is TGTGCCAGCAGCTCCTACCAACTAGCTCTCAATGAGCAGTTCTTC. It codes for CASSSYQLALNEQFF.